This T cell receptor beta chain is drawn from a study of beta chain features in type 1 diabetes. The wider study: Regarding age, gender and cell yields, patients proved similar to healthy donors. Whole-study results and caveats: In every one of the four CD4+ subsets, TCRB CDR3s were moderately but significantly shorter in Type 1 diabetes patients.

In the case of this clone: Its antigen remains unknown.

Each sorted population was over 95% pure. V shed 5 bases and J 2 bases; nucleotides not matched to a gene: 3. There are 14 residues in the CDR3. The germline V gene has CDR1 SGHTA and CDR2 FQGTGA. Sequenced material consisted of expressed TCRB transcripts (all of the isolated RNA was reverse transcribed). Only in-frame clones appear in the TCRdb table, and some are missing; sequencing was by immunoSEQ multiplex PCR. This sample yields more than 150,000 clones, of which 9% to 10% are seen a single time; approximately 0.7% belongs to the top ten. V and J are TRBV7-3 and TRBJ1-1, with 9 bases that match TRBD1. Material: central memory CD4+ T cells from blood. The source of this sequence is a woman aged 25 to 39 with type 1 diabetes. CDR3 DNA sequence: TGTGCCAGCAGCCCGACAGGGGGAAACACTGAAGCTTTCTTT. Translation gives CASSPTGGNTEAFF.